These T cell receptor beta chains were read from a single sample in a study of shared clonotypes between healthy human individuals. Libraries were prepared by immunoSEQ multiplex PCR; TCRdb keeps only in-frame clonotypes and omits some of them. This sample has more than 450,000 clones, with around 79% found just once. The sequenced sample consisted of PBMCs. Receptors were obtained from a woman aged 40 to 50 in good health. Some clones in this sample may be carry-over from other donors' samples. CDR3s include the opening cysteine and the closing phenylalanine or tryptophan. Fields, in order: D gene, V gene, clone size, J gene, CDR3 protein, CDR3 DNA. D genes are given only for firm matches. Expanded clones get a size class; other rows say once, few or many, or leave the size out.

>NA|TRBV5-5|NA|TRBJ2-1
CASSLVLGGLRNEQFF
TGTGCCAGCAGCCTCGTATTGGGGGGCCTAAGGAATGAGCAGTTCTTC
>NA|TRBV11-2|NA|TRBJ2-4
CASSLEGTPENIQYF
TGTGCCAGCAGCTTAGAGGGGACACCGGAAAACATTCAGTACTTC
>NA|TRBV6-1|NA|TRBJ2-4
CASSEAEGIQNIQYF
TGTGCCAGCAGTGAAGCGGAGGGGATCCAAAACATTCAGTACTTC
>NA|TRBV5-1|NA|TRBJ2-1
CASSLGPSGDYNEQFF
TGCGCCAGCAGCCTGGGACCATCAGGGGACTACAATGAGCAGTTCTTC
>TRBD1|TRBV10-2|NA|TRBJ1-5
CASSDPTGDNQPQHF
TGCGCCAGCAGTGACCCGACAGGGGACAATCAGCCCCAGCATTTT
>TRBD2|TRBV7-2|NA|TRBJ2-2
CASSLGLAGLTTGELFF
TGTGCCAGCAGCTTAGGACTAGCGGGTTTGACCACCGGGGAGCTGTTTTTT
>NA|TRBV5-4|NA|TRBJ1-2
CASSLQSYGYTF
TGTGCCAGCAGCTTGCAGAGTTATGGCTACACCTTC
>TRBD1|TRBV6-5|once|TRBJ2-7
CASSYNRGEQYF
TGTGCCAGCAGTTACAACAGGGGCGAGCAGTACTTC
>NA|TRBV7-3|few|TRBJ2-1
CASSLARTDNEQFF
TGTGCCAGCAGCTTAGCCAGGACGGACAATGAGCAGTTCTTC
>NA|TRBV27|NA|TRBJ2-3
CASSSGSGADTQYF
TGTGCCAGCAGTTCGGGTTCGGGAGCAGATACGCAGTATTTT
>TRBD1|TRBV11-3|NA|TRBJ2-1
CASSPTGDEQFF
TGTGCCAGCAGCCCGACAGGGGATGAGCAGTTCTTC
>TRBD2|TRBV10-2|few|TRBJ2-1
CASSASGRALNEQFF
TGCGCCAGCAGCGCTAGCGGGAGGGCCCTCAATGAGCAGTTCTTC
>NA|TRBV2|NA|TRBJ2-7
CASDPRGRAALQQYF
TGTGCCAGTGACCCCAGGGGGAGGGCGGCTTTACAGCAGTACTTC